The 5 T cell receptor beta chains in this list originate from one sample, sequenced in a study of cytotoxic CD8 clonotypes in ibrutinib-treated CLL. Clones were sequenced by immunoSEQ multiplex PCR, and TCRdb holds only the in-frame ones, with some missing. The sample has 300,000 or so clones, over 55% seen once. The sample here was PBMCs, taken after 36 months of ibrutinib treatment. The source of these receptors is a human donor with chronic lymphocytic leukemia.

V usage is TRBV4-1 and J usage is TRBJ2-7, with TRBD1 matching 8 bases. Per the germline V gene, CDR1 is MGHRA and CDR2 is YSYEKL. The junction had 10 bases not matched to a gene; V was cut back by 4 bases and J by 2 bases. The CDR3 spans 16 residues. This CDR3 is CASSPTRDRTTYEQYF. Written as DNA, the CDR3 is TGCGCCAGCAGCCCCACCCGGGACAGGACAACCTACGAGCAGTACTTC.

The chain employs TRBV5-1 and TRBJ1-2, with TRBD1 identical over 8 bases. The CDR3 has 15 residues. Germline V gives CDR1 SGHRS, CDR2 YFSETQ. V was pared by 1 base and J by 8 bases, with 10 bases of the junction left unmatched. The CDR3 region is CASSLTGQGHQGYTF. CDR3 coding DNA: TGCGCCAGCAGCTTGACAGGACAGGGTCATCAGGGCTACACCTTC.

The chain couples TRBV19 to TRBJ1-4; a weak D match, TRBD1 (5 bases). The CDR3 runs 15 residues. The germline V and J ends were trimmed by 4 bases and 8 bases, with 17 bases remaining between them. Germline values: CDR1 LNHDA, CDR2 SQIVND (reference sequence). CDR3 bases: TGTGCCAGTAGTACCCGGGGACCCCGAGGCGAAAAACTGTTTTTT. It encodes CASSTRGPRGEKLFF. Full variable domain (missing parts from reference TRBV19 and TRBJ1-4): DGGITQSPKYLFRKEGQNVTLSCEQNLNHDAMYWYRQDPGQGLRLIYYSQIVNDFQKGDIAEGYSVSREKKESFPLTVTSAQKNPTAFYLCASSTRGPRGEKLFFGSGTQLSVL.

This sequence joins TRBV2 and TRBJ2-3; 7 bases match TRBD1. CDR3 length: 14 residues. Trimming cost V 9 bases and J 3 bases; bases outside gene matches: 9. The V gene's germline CDR1 is SNHLY and CDR2 FYNNEI. Written as DNA, the CDR3 is TGTGCCAGGAGTACCAACAGGGGTACAGATACGCAGTATTTT. Amino acid sequence: CARSTNRGTDTQYF.

The rearrangement uses TRBV19 and TRBJ1-1, with a weak D call TRBD1 (6 bases). Looked up from germline, CDR1 is LNHDA and CDR2 is SQIVND (reference sequence). Trimming pared 6 bases from V and 3 bases from J, leaving 20 bases between. The CDR3 length is 16 residues. Written as DNA, the CDR3 is TGTGCCAGTAGATTGGGGGCCGGGCCAGAGGACACTGAAGCTTTCTTT. Protein sequence: CASRLGAGPEDTEAFF.